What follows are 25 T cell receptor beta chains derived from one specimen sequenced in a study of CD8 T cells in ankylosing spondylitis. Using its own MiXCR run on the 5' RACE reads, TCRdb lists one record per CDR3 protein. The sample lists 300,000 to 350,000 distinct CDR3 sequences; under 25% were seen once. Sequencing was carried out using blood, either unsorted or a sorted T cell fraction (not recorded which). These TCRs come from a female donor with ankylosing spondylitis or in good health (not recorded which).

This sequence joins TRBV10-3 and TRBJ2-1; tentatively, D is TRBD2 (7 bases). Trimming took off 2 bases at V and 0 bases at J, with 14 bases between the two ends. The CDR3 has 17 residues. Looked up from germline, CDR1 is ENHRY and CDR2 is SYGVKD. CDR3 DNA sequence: TGTGCCATCAGTGAGGGGGGGGCTACTGCCTCCTACAATGAGCAGTTCTTC. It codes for CAISEGGATASYNEQFF.

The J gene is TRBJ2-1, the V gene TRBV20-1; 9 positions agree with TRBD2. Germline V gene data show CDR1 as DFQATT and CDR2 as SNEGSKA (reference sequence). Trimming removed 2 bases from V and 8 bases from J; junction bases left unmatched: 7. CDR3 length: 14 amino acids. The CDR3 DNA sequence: TGCAGTGCTAGATCGGCTAGCGGGATGGATGAGCAGTTCTTC. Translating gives CSARSASGMDEQFF.

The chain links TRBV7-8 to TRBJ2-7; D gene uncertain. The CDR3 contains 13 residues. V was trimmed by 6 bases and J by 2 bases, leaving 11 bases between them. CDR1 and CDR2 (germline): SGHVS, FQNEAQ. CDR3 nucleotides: TGTGCCAGCAGGGAGTGGCAAACCTACGAGCAGTACTTC. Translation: CASREWQTYEQYF.

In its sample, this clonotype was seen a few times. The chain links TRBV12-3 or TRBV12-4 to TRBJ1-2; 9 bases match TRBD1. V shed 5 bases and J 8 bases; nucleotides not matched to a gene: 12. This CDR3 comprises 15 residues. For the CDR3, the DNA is TGTGCCAGCAGTACAGGGGGCTCGGAGGGTAAAGGCTACACCTTC. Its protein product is CASSTGGSEGKGYTF.

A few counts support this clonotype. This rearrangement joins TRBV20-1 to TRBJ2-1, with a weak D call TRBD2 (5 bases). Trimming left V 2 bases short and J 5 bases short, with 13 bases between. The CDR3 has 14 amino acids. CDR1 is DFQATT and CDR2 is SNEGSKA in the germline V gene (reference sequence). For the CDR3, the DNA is TGCAGTGCTAGAACTTCGGACTTGGACAATGAGCAGTTCTTC. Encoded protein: CSARTSDLDNEQFF.

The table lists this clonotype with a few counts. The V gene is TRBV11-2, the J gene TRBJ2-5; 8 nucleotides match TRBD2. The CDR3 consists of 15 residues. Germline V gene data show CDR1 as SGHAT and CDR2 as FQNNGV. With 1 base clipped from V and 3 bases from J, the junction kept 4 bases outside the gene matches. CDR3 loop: CASSLGGTRKETQYF. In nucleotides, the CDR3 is TGTGCCAGCAGCTTAGGTGGGACTAGGAAAGAGACCCAGTACTTC.

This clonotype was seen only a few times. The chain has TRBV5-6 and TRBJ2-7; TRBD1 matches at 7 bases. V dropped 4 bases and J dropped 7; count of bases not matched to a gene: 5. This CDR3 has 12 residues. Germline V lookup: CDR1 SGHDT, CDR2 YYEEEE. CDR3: CASSSIRGEQYF. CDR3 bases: TGTGCCAGCAGCAGCATCAGGGGGGAGCAGTACTTC. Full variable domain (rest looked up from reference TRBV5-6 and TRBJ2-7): DAGVTQSPTHLIKTRGQQVTLRCSPKSGHDTVSWYQQALGQGPQFIFQYYEEEERQRGNFPDRFSGHQFPNYSSELNVNALLLGDSALYLCASSSIRGEQYFGPGTRLTVT.

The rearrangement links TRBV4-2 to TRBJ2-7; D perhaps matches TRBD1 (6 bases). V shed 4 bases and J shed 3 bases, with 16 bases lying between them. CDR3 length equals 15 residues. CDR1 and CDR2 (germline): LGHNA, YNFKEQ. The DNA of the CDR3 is TGTGCCAGCAGCCGGGGCCGGGACACCCGCTACGAGCAGTACTTC. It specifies CASSRGRDTRYEQYF.

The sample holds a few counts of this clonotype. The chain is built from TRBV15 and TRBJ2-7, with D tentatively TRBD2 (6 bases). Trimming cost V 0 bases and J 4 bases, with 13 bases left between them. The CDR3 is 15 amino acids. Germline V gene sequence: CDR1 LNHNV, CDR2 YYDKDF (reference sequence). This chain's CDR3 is CATSRDRTTLYEQYF. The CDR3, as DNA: TGTGCCACCAGCAGAGACCGGACTACACTTTACGAGCAGTACTTC.

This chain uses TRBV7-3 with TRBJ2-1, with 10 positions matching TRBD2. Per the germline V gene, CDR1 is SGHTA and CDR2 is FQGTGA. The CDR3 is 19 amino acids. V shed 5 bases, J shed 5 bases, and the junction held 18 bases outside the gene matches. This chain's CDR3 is CASSPTRQAGGHLHNEQFF. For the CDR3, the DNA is TGTGCCAGCAGCCCAACCCGCCAAGCGGGAGGGCATCTACACAATGAGCAGTTCTTC.

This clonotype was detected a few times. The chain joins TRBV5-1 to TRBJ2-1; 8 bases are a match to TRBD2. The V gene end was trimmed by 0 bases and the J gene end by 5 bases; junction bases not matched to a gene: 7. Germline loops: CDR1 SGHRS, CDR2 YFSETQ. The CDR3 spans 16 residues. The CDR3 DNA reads TGCGCCAGCAGCTTGGTAGTAGGGACTAGTGACAATGAGCAGTTCTTC. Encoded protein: CASSLVVGTSDNEQFF.

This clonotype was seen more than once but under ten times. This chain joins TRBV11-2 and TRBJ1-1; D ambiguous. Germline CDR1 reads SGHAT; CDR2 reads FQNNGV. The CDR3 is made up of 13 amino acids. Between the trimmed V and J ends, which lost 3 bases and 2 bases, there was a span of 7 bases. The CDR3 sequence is CASSFEENTEAFF. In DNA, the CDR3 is TGTGCCAGCAGCTTCGAGGAAAACACTGAAGCTTTCTTT.

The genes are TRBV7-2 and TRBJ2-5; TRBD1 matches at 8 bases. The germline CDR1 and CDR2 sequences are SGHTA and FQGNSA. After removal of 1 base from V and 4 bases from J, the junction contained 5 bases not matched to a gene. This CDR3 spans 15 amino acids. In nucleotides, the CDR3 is TGTGCCAGCAGCTTAGGGGTCAGGGGGCTAGAGACCCAGTACTTC. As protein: CASSLGVRGLETQYF.

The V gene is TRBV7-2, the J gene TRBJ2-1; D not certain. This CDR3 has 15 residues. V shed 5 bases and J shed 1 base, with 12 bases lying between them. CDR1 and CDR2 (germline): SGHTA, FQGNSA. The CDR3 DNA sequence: TGTGCCAGCAGCGTCAGCCCAGATTCCTACAATGAGCAGTTCTTC. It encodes CASSVSPDSYNEQFF.

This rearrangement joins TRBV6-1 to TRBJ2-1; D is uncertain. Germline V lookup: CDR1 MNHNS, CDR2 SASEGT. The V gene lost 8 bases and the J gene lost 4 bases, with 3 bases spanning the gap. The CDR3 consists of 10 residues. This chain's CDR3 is CASRYNEQFF. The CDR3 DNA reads TGTGCCAGCCGGTACAATGAGCAGTTCTTC.

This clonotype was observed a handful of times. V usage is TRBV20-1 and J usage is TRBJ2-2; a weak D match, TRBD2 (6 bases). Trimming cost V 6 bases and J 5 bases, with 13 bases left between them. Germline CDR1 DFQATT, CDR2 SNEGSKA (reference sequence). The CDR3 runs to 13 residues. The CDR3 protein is CSAGAGQTGELFF. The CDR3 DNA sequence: TGCAGTGCGGGAGCGGGTCAGACCGGGGAGCTGTTTTTT.

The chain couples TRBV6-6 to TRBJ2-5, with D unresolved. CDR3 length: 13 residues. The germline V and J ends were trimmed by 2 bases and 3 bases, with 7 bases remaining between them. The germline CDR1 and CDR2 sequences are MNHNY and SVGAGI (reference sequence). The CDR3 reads CASSYRPKETQYF. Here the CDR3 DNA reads TGTGCCAGCAGTTACCGGCCAAAAGAGACCCAGTACTTC.

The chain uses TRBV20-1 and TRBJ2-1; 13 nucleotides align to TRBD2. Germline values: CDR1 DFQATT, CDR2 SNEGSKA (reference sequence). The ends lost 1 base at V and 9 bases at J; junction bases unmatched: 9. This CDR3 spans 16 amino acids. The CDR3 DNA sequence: TGCAGTGCTAGAGGCCTACTAGCGGGAGGGTCCCGTGAGCAGTTCTTC. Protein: CSARGLLAGGSREQFF.

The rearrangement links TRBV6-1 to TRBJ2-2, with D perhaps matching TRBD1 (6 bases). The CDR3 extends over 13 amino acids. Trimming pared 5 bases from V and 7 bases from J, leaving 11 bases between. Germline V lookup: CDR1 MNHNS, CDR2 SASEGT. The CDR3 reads CASSTLQGGELFF. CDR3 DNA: TGTGCCAGCAGTACCCTACAGGGCGGGGAGCTGTTTTTT.

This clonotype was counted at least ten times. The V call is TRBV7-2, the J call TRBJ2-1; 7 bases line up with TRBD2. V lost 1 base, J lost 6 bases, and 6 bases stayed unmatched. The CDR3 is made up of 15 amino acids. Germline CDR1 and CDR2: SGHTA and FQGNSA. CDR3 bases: TGTGCCAGCAGCTTAGGGCTAGCGGAGGGCAATGAGCAGTTCTTC. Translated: CASSLGLAEGNEQFF.

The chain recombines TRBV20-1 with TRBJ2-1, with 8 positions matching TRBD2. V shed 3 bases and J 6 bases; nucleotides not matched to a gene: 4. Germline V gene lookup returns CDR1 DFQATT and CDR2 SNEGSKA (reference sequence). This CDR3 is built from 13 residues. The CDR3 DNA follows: TGCAGTGCTAGCGGGAGGGTGGGCAATGAGCAGTTCTTC. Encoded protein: CSASGRVGNEQFF.

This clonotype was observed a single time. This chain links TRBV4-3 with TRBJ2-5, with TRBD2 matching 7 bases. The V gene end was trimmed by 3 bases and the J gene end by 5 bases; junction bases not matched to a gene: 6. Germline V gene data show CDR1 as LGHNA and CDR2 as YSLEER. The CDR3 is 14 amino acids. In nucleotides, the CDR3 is TGCGCCAGCAGCCAGACCCTGGGGGGGGAGACCCAGTACTTC. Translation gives CASSQTLGGETQYF.

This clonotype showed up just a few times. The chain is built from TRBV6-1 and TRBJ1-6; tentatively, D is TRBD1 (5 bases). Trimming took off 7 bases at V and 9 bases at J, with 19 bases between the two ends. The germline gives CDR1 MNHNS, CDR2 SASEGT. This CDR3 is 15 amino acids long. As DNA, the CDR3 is TGTGCCAGCAAGCTATTAGGGGAAGGTTCTTCACCCCTCCACTTT. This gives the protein CASKLLGEGSSPLHF.

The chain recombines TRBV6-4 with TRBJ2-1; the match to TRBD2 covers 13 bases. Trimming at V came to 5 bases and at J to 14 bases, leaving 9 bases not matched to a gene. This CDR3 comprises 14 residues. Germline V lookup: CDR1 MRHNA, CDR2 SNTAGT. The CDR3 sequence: CASSPILAGGQKFF. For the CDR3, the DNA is TGTGCCAGCAGTCCCATACTAGCGGGAGGGCAAAAGTTCTTC.

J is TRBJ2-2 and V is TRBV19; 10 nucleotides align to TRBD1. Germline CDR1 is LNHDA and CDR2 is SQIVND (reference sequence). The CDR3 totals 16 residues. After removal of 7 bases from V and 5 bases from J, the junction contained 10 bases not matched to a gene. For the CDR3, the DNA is TGTGCCAGTACGAGAGGACCGGGACAGGGGACCGGGGAGCTGTTTTTT. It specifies CASTRGPGQGTGELFF.